The 23 T cell receptor beta chains in this list originate from one sample, sequenced in a study of lymphopenia after photon versus proton radiotherapy. This table comes from immunoSEQ multiplex PCR, and its TCRdb copy is limited to in-frame clones, with some not included. The table shows 15,000 to 20,000 clones, with 85% to 90% occurring only once. This sample comprised peripheral blood, obtained from a patient treated with proton-based radiotherapy. These receptors originate from an older man with pancreatic cancer.

The V call is TRBV5-6, the J call TRBJ1-2, with D possibly TRBD1 on 6 matching bases. Between the trimmed V and J ends, which lost 1 base and 3 bases, there was a span of 10 bases. This CDR3 comprises 14 residues. CDR1 and CDR2 (germline): SGHDT, YYEEEE. CDR3 sequence reads: CASSLIRGDYGYTF. For the CDR3, the DNA is TGTGCCAGCAGCTTGATTAGGGGGGACTATGGCTACACCTTC.

This chain uses TRBV5-1 with TRBJ2-5; D ambiguous. The ends were cut back, 0 bases at V and 0 bases at J, with 12 bases in the middle. This CDR3 comprises 16 residues. Germline CDR1 reads SGHRS; CDR2 reads YFSETQ. The DNA of the CDR3 is TGCGCCAGCAGCTTGGGGCAGTCGCCGTACCAAGAGACCCAGTACTTC. Translated: CASSLGQSPYQETQYF.

The V call is TRBV5-4, the J call TRBJ2-2, with TRBD1 matching 7 bases. The V and J ends lost 4 bases and 5 bases, in that order; junction bases with no gene match: 8. CDR1 and CDR2 (germline): SGHNT, YYREEE (reference sequence). This CDR3 is 15 amino acids long. This chain's CDR3 is CASSQTGWYTGELFF. The DNA of the CDR3 is TGTGCCAGCAGCCAGACAGGGTGGTATACCGGGGAGCTGTTTTTT.

This clone has a single count. The rearrangement joins TRBV5-1 to TRBJ2-2; D is unresolved. Looked up from germline, CDR1 is SGHRS and CDR2 is YFSETQ. This CDR3 is 17 amino acids long. V gave up 4 bases and J gave up 3 bases, with 19 bases separating them. The CDR3 coding sequence is TGCGCCAGCAGCATGGATCTGAGGCCTTCCTACACCGGGGAGCTGTTTTTT. This codes for CASSMDLRPSYTGELFF.

J is TRBJ2-7 and V is TRBV5-1; a weak D match, TRBD1 (5 bases). Between the trimmed V and J ends, which lost 2 bases and 2 bases, there was a span of 11 bases. Germline CDR1 is SGHRS and CDR2 is YFSETQ. The CDR3 extends over 14 amino acids. Here the CDR3 DNA reads TGCGCCAGCAGCTTAGGACAACCTCCCTACGAGCAGTACTTC. This codes for CASSLGQPPYEQYF.

DNA for the CDR3: TGTGCCAGCAGCGTAGGGGAAGGGCATACGGGGGAGCTGTTTTTT. This gives the protein CASSVGEGHTGELFF. The rearrangement uses TRBV9 and TRBJ2-2, with D uncertain. Trimming pared 0 bases from V and 8 bases from J, leaving 14 bases between. CDR1 is SGDLS and CDR2 is YYNGEE in the germline V gene. There are 15 residues in the CDR3. The full variable domain, with the rest looked up from reference TRBV9 and TRBJ2-2, is DSGVTQTPKHLITATGQRVTLRCSPRSGDLSVYWYQQSLDQGLQFLIQYYNGEERAKGNILERFSAQQFPDLHSELNLSSLELGDSALYFCASSVGEGHTGELFFGEGSRLTVL.

V and J are TRBV11-2 and TRBJ2-1; 8 nucleotides match TRBD2. With 7 bases clipped from V and 8 bases from J, the junction kept 16 bases outside the gene matches. The CDR3 covers 16 residues. The germline V gene encodes CDR1 SGHAT and CDR2 FQNNGV. In DNA form, the CDR3 reads TGTGCCAGCATTGATCCACCCGGGACTAGGGGCGATGAGCAGTTCTTC. This sequence encodes CASIDPPGTRGDEQFF.

The rearrangement joins TRBV14 to TRBJ2-1; 9 nucleotides line up with TRBD2. Germline CDR1 SGHDN, CDR2 FVKESK. The CDR3 has 16 amino acids. The V and J ends lost 8 bases and 8 bases, in that order; junction bases with no gene match: 16. Here the CDR3 reads CASRSIDSRGGDEQFF. The CDR3 DNA reads TGTGCCAGCCGCTCAATTGACTCGCGGGGGGGGGATGAGCAGTTCTTC.

This chain uses TRBV7-8 with TRBJ2-7; perhaps TRBD1 as D (6 bases). The V end lost 3 bases, the J end lost 4 bases, and 22 bases lay between the germline ends. CDR3 length equals 17 residues. Germline loops: CDR1 SGHVS, CDR2 FQNEAQ. CDR3 protein: CASSLLTGKVGFYEQYF. CDR3 bases: TGTGCCAGCAGCTTGCTTACAGGGAAGGTGGGTTTTTACGAGCAGTACTTC.

This chain connects TRBV5-6 to TRBJ2-1, with TRBD2 identical over 10 bases. The CDR3 totals 12 residues. CDR1 is SGHDT and CDR2 is YYEEEE in the germline V gene. Trimming cost V 2 bases and J 14 bases; bases outside gene matches: 4. CDR3: CASSLGAGGEFF. CDR3 nucleotide sequence: TGTGCCAGCAGCTTAGGAGCGGGAGGGGAGTTCTTC.

The V call is TRBV30, the J call TRBJ1-1; no reliable D call. The CDR3 runs 15 residues. Germline CDR1 is GTSNPN and CDR2 is SVGIG (reference sequence). With 0 bases removed from V and 1 base from J, the gap between germline ends came to 12 bases. This CDR3 is CAWSVMRGRNTEAFF. The CDR3 bases are TGTGCCTGGAGTGTAATGCGGGGAAGGAACACTGAAGCTTTCTTT.

This chain joins TRBV7-2 and TRBJ1-5; 8 bases align to TRBD1. The V and J ends lost 4 bases and 6 bases, in that order; junction bases with no gene match: 8. The CDR3 has 15 amino acids. Germline V gene data show CDR1 as SGHTA and CDR2 as FQGNSA. As DNA, the CDR3 is TGTGCCAGCAGCTCCGCAGGGGGCATCGGTCAGCCCCAGCATTTT. Its translation is CASSSAGGIGQPQHF.

The V and J genes are TRBV30 and TRBJ1-2; TRBD1 agrees at 7 bases. V lost 4 bases, J lost 2 bases, and 7 bases stayed unmatched. Per the germline V gene, CDR1 is GTSNPN and CDR2 is SVGIG (reference sequence). The CDR3 has 14 residues. The CDR3 is CAWIKQGLNYGYTF. Written as DNA, the CDR3 is TGTGCCTGGATAAAACAGGGGCTCAACTATGGCTACACCTTC.

The chain is built from TRBV6-1 and TRBJ1-4; D remains unclear. With 4 bases removed from V and 0 bases from J, the gap between germline ends came to 9 bases. This CDR3 has 15 residues. CDR1 and CDR2 from the germline V gene are MNHNS and SASEGT. The CDR3: CASSVPVATNEKLFF. The CDR3 DNA sequence: TGTGCCAGCAGTGTTCCGGTAGCAACTAATGAAAAACTGTTTTTT.

The chain is built from TRBV7-6 and TRBJ2-7; no clear D gene. Germline V gives CDR1 SGHVS, CDR2 FNYEAQ. There are 14 residues in the CDR3. The V end was cut by 5 bases, the J end by 5 bases, with 16 bases between. The CDR3 DNA reads as TGTGCCAGCAGCCCCTCCCTGTCGGTCAACGAGCAGTACTTC. Its protein product is CASSPSLSVNEQYF.

V and J are TRBV5-1 and TRBJ2-5, with D possibly TRBD2 on 6 matching bases. This CDR3 contains 15 residues. The V end lost 4 bases, the J end lost 6 bases, and 19 bases lay between the germline ends. CDR1 is SGHRS, CDR2 YFSETQ, per germline. The DNA for the CDR3 is TGCGCCAGCAGCCCGACGGGGGACGAGGGACAGACCCAGTACTTC. Its translation is CASSPTGDEGQTQYF.

The chain combines TRBV5-1 with TRBJ2-3; 13 bases fit TRBD2. CDR1 and CDR2 from the germline V gene are SGHRS and YFSETQ. This CDR3 is built from 16 residues. V gave up 4 bases and J gave up 3 bases; unmatched junction bases: 5. The CDR3 DNA reads as TGCGCCAGCAGCAGAAAACTAGCGGGGGGGACAGATACGCAGTATTTT. It codes for CASSRKLAGGTDTQYF.

CDR3 region: CASSAGTGRTDTQYF. The DNA of the CDR3 is TGTGCCAGCAGCGCCGGGACAGGACGCACAGATACGCAGTATTTT. The chain uses TRBV7-7 and TRBJ2-3, with TRBD1 matching 8 bases. Germline lookup yields CDR1 SSHAT and CDR2 FNYEAQ (reference sequence). The V and J ends lost 5 bases and 1 base, in that order; junction bases with no gene match: 5. This CDR3 region has 15 residues. Drawing the rest from reference TRBV7-7 and TRBJ2-3, the complete variable domain is GAGVSQSPRYKVTKRGQDVTLRCDPISSHATLYWYQQALGQGPEFLTYFNYEAQPDKSGLPSDRFSAERPEGSISTLTIQRTEQRDSAMYRCASSAGTGRTDTQYFGPGTRLTVL.

The rearrangement links TRBV2 to TRBJ1-2, with 11 nucleotides matching TRBD1. There are 15 residues in the CDR3. Germline loops: CDR1 SNHLY, CDR2 FYNNEI. Losses at the gene ends were 3 bases for V and 3 bases for J; bases not matched to a gene: 3. The CDR3 sequence is CASSEGQGVYYGYTF. Written as DNA, the CDR3 is TGTGCCAGCAGTGAGGGACAGGGGGTTTACTATGGCTACACCTTC.

Concerning this clone: This sample includes further DNA sequences coding for the same CDR3. The CDR3 loop reads CASSEGRNEQFF. The CDR3 DNA is TGTGCCAGCAGTGAGGGTCGAAATGAGCAGTTCTTC. The chain combines TRBV25-1 with TRBJ2-1, with D unclear. Germline V CDR1 and CDR2: MGHDK, SYGVNS. Trimming left V 3 bases short and J 7 bases short, with 7 bases between. The CDR3 spans 12 residues.

J is TRBJ2-7 and V is TRBV5-4; D uncertain. Germline V lookup: CDR1 SGHNT, CDR2 YYREEE (reference sequence). Trimming took off 4 bases at V and 2 bases at J, with 10 bases between the two ends. CDR3 length: 13 amino acids. CDR3: CASSLGGPYEQYF. The DNA of the CDR3 is TGTGCCAGCAGCCTTGGCGGCCCCTACGAGCAGTACTTC.

DNA for the CDR3: TGTGCCAGCAGCTGGAACAGGGGCCCCTACGAGCAGTACTTC. As protein: CASSWNRGPYEQYF. This chain joins TRBV11-1 and TRBJ2-7, with TRBD1 matching 7 bases. CDR1 is SGHAT and CDR2 is FQDESV in the germline V gene (reference sequence). V dropped 4 bases and J dropped 2; count of bases not matched to a gene: 5. The CDR3 consists of 14 residues.

This clone was counted a single time. The gene calls are TRBV19 and TRBJ2-1, with D unresolved. Trimming took off 4 bases at V and 2 bases at J, with 15 bases between the two ends. CDR3 size: 16 residues. Germline V gene data show CDR1 as LNHDA and CDR2 as SQIVND (reference sequence). The CDR3 sequence is CASSKGFSPAYNEQFF. DNA for the CDR3: TGTGCCAGTAGTAAGGGTTTTTCCCCTGCCTACAATGAGCAGTTCTTC. The whole variable domain, filled in from reference TRBV19 and TRBJ2-1, reads DGGITQSPKYLFRKEGQNVTLSCEQNLNHDAMYWYRQDPGQGLRLIYYSQIVNDFQKGDIAEGYSVSREKKESFPLTVTSAQKNPTAFYLCASSKGFSPAYNEQFFGPGTRLTVL.